Given below is one T cell receptor beta chain in context. Its antigen remains unidentified. Base-call qualities are not available, and no considerably larger clone is one nucleotide away. This entry comes from a study of beta chain features in type 1 diabetes (dated by TCRdb to about 2018). About the full investigation: No differences in mean age, gender distribution, total cell number or subset yield were found between patients and healthy donors. Across all samples, fewer than 130 million sorted cells were examined, and cell number per subset correlated strongly with RNA yield. In the study, TCRB repertoires of sorted circulating CD4+ T cell subsets from recently diagnosed type 1 diabetes patients were compared with those of matched healthy donors. Whereas all 28 donors provided naive and central memory subsets, regulatory and stem cell-like memory subsets were isolated from just 8 patients and about 8 healthy donors. Beyond this particular receptor, the publication reports: Naive, central memory and regulatory TCRB repertoires appeared to be more alike among patients than among healthy donors. Because cDNA was sequenced instead of genomic DNA, activated cells with high expression could be over-represented, although the groups did not differ in activation or CD3 levels. PCR may preferentially amplify shorter templates, but because patient and control samples were amplified and corrected together, any resulting skew would affect both groups equally. HLA sub-analyses involved small numbers of individuals, so any influence of HLA type on TCRB rearrangement remained unresolved. At VDJ recombination sites, type 1 diabetes patients had fewer insertions and more deleted nucleotides, which implies abnormalities in thymic rearrangement. Type 1 diabetes patients showed a moderate but significant shortening of TCRB CDR3 length in all four CD4+ subsets.

Each donor gave one peripheral blood draw, averaging approximately 0.11 L, which was collected into heparinised tubes. Using a panel that included CD45RO, CCR7, CD25, CD127, CD95 and CD27, naive, central memory, regulatory and stem cell-like memory CD4+ T cells were sorted on a BD FACSAria II. All sorted populations exceeded 95% purity. PBMCs were separated immediately by Lymphoprep density gradient centrifugation and were stained directly, without being cultured. To minimize batch effects, samples were stained and sorted in pairs, one healthy donor with one patient per experiment. All of the isolated RNA was reverse transcribed with the High Capacity cDNA Reverse Transcription Kit, so expressed TCRB transcripts were sequenced. Naive, central memory and regulatory T cell samples underwent deep immunoSEQ sequencing, averaging about 3.57 million total reads per sample. Sorted cells were lysed in RLT buffer, and RNA was extracted using DNase-treated RNeasy Micro or Mini kits according to cell number. To prevent cross-contamination, each cell subset was processed individually, whereas patient and healthy donor samples were processed jointly. TCRB sequences were amplified from cDNA with the immunoSEQ multiplex PCR, producing 87-bp fragments spanning the CDR3 region. Amplicons were sequenced on the Illumina HiSeq platform. Regarding the original processing steps: Synthetic template baselines were used to correct PCR bias computationally, reads within Hamming distance 2 were collapsed, and singletons that could not be merged were discarded. Reads were aligned against IMGT to assign V, D and J genes, CDR3 length and insertions or deletions at six rearrangement sites. Within each subset, clonotype counts were normalized to the number of sorted cells before true diversity and Gini coefficients were calculated with the tcR R package. The overlap coefficient, calculated on TCRB nucleotide sequences, was used to quantify repertoire sharing. As a proxy for the pre-selection repertoire, out-of-frame TCRB sequences from naive cells were analyzed. Entries here come from immuneACCESS through TCRdb and include only in-frame sequences with V and J called. Some clones fail to appear in such tables; in the studies checked, an unresolved V gene covers under half of the shortfall, and the cause of the remainder is unknown. For V, J and clone size, that table is used; D and trimming come from the DNA. The table for this sample lists roughly 450,000 clones; approximately 10% of them were counted only once. Approximately 0.05% of the sample goes to the ten largest clones.

The CDR3 runs 14 residues from the cysteine to the phenylalanine. CDR3 DNA is the only sequence kept; it has 42 bases, read in frame from the first base. From a lookup of the germline V gene, CDR1 and CDR2 are SGHRS and YFSETQ. V is pared back by 4 bases and J by 2 bases, with 9 bases lying between the germline termini. The sequence joins TRBV5-1 to TRBJ2-2; the best D guess is TRBD2, with 5 bases matching. The sequenced sample consisted of naive CD4+ T cells from blood. The sample's cell subset or site label, in plain terms: true naive CD4+ T cells. The sequence was collected from a woman younger than 30 in good health. CDR3 sequence: CASSPPGNTGELFF. The nucleotides read TGCGCCAGCAGCCCCCCGGGAAACACCGGGGAGCTGTTTTTT.